This TCR beta chain came from a study of response to subunit inactivated influenza vaccine (dated by TCRdb to 2016 to 2019). About the investigation overall: Deep quantitative profiling of the T cell receptor repertoire was used in the study to follow responses to a trivalent subunit inactivated influenza vaccine.

This clonotype came up a few times. No cognate antigen has been identified for it. Base qualities are not provided; no much larger clone lies one nucleotide away. The full study reports these points: It was suggested by the authors that each seasonal influenza vaccination may recruit only a limited number of new T cells.

The library was made by RT-PCR. These reads were obtained on an Illumina HiSeq 2500. The raw public data were reprocessed by TCRdb itself: fastp quality trimming at Q25, MiXCR clonotype calling, in-frame beta chains only. Rows with one shared CDR3 protein collapse into an entry with the most common genes and DNA. The sample table contains almost 600,000 distinct CDR3 sequences; only one count was recorded for 14% of them. The ten largest make up 11% of the sample. This sequence originates from a man aged 50 to 60 who received an inactivated influenza vaccine. Donor details come from another sample of the same person, matched by shared clones. The sample in question was PBMCs from blood, obtained approximately 13 days after vaccination.

The CDR3: CASSLESPHSNQPQHF. The nucleotide sequence reads TGTGCCAGCAGCCTTGAGAGTCCTCATTCCAATCAGCCCCAGCATTTT. The chain is made from TRBV5-5 and TRBJ1-5, with the identity of the D gene unclear. Deletion took 4 bases off V and 3 bases off J, with a span of 17 bases between the germline ends. CDR1 and CDR2 were assigned from the germline V gene (reference sequence) as SGHKS and YYEKEE. Including the terminal cysteine and phenylalanine, the CDR3 comprises 16 residues. Left in the record is the CDR3 DNA by itself, 48 bases read in frame from the first base.